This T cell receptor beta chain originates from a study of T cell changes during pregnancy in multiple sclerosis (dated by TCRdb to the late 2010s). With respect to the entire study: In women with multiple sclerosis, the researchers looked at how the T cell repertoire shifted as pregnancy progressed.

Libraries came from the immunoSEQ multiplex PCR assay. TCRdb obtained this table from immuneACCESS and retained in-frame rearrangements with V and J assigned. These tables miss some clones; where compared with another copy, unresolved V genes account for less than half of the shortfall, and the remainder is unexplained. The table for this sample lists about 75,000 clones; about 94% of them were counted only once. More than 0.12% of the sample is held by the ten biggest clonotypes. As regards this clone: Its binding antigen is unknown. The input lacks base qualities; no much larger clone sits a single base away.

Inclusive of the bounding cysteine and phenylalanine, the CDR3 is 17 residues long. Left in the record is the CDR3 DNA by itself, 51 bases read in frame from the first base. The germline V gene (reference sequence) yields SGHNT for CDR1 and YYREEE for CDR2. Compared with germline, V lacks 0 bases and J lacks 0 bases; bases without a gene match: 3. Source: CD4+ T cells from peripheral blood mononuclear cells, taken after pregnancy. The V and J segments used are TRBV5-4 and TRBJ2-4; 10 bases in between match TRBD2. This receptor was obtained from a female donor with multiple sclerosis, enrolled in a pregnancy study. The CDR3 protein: CASSLDPSGRAKNIQYF. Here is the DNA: TGTGCCAGCAGCTTGGACCCTAGCGGGAGAGCCAAAAACATTCAGTACTTC.